The 19 T cell receptor beta chains presented below share a single source sample, sequenced in a study of blood T cell repertoires in COVID-19. The assay was immunoSEQ multiplex PCR, and TCRdb's table has in-frame clones only and misses some. Altogether 200,000 or so clones are present, nearly 90% being singletons, with the ten largest covering 15% to 20%. What was sequenced was peripheral blood. The receptors were gathered from a man in his fifties with COVID-19, enrolled during active disease.

V is TRBV7-2 and J is TRBJ2-5, with D possibly TRBD2 on 5 matching bases. V gave up 0 bases and J gave up 11 bases, with 19 bases separating them. The germline gives CDR1 SGHTA, CDR2 FQGNSA. The CDR3 is 15 amino acids. CDR3 in amino acids: CASSLAYRGDPAQYF. DNA of the CDR3: TGTGCCAGCAGCTTAGCCTACCGGGGAGACCCAGCTCAGTACTTC.

This chain joins TRBV9 and TRBJ1-1; D gene unclear. The ends were cut back, 3 bases at V and 1 base at J, with 10 bases in the middle. Per the germline V gene, CDR1 is SGDLS and CDR2 is YYNGEE. The CDR3 is 14 amino acids. CDR3: CASSGRVTNTEAFF. As DNA, the CDR3 is TGTGCCAGCAGCGGCCGGGTCACGAACACTGAAGCTTTCTTT.

This clone was seen only a few times. The chain has TRBV5-4 and TRBJ2-2, with D hard to call. CDR1 is SGHNT and CDR2 is YYREEE in the germline V gene (reference sequence). Deletions cut 4 bases from V and 0 bases from J, with 7 bases between. This CDR3 region has 14 residues. CDR3 region: CASSRTSNTGELFF. The CDR3 nucleotides are TGTGCCAGCAGCAGAACATCGAACACCGGGGAGCTGTTTTTT.

This clone was picked up one time. The chain combines TRBV6-6 with TRBJ1-2, with D unclear. From germline, CDR1 is MNHNY and CDR2 SVGAGI (reference sequence). The CDR3 totals 13 residues. Trimming removed 8 bases at V and 6 bases at J, with 16 bases between. The CDR3 coding sequence is TGTGCCAGCGGCGACCCCTGGACTGATGGCTACACCTTC. This codes for CASGDPWTDGYTF.

This CDR3 is CASSSPDRGNEQYF. The CDR3 DNA is TGTGCCAGCAGCTCGCCGGACAGGGGTAACGAGCAGTACTTC. The genes are TRBV5-6 and TRBJ2-7; the match to TRBD1 covers 9 bases. The CDR3 is 14 residues long. Unmatched junction bases numbered 6, after V lost 3 bases and J lost 5 bases. Looked up from germline, CDR1 is SGHDT and CDR2 is YYEEEE.

V gene TRBV6-5 combines with J gene TRBJ2-7; 7 positions match TRBD1. The CDR3 extends over 15 amino acids. CDR1 and CDR2 (germline): MNHEY, SVGAGI. V lost 0 bases to trimming and J lost 3 bases; unmatched junction nucleotides: 5. CDR3 DNA: TGTGCCAGCAGTTACTCCTATACAGGGGACTACGAGCAGTACTTC. The encoded protein is CASSYSYTGDYEQYF.

The J gene is TRBJ2-3, the V gene TRBV18; D may be TRBD1 (8 bases). Germline V gene data show CDR1 as KGHSH and CDR2 as LQKENI. The ends were cut back, 4 bases at V and 5 bases at J, with 16 bases in the middle. The length of the CDR3 is 15 residues. CDR3 sequence (DNA): TGTGCCAGCTCACGAGACAGGGGCGGGGGAGATACGCAGTATTTT. Translation: CASSRDRGGGDTQYF.

Of note for this clone: Other nucleotide sequences from this sample produce the same CDR3. The gene calls are TRBV7-9 and TRBJ2-7; D may be TRBD1 (6 bases). Germline CDR1 is SEHNR and CDR2 is FQNEAQ (reference sequence). The CDR3 has 13 amino acids. The V gene lost 3 bases and the J gene lost 0 bases, with 6 bases spanning the gap. The CDR3 nucleotides read TGTGCCAGCAGCTTGGACAGCTCCTACGAGCAGTACTTC. It translates to CASSLDSSYEQYF. The whole variable domain, remainder taken from reference TRBV7-9 and TRBJ2-7, is DTGVSQNPRHKITKRGQNVTFRCDPISEHNRLYWYRQTLGQGPEFLTYFQNEAQLEKSRLLSDRFSAERPKGSFSTLEIQRTEQGDSAMYLCASSLDSSYEQYFGPGTRLTVT.

The J gene is TRBJ2-2, the V gene TRBV5-1, with 8 bases identical to TRBD1. In germline, CDR1 is SGHRS, CDR2 YFSETQ. Germline trimming cut 4 bases from V and 0 bases from J; bases unmatched to any gene: 8. The CDR3 is 17 amino acids. The CDR3 sequence is CASSPSGQGPNTGELFF. CDR3 nucleotide sequence: TGCGCCAGCAGCCCCTCCGGACAGGGCCCGAACACCGGGGAGCTGTTTTTT.

This clone was detected a few times. The chain combines TRBV9 with TRBJ2-2, with 7 bases lining up with TRBD1. The CDR3 has 15 residues. Trimming at V came to 0 bases and at J to 3 bases, leaving 2 bases not matched to a gene. Germline loops: CDR1 SGDLS, CDR2 YYNGEE. The CDR3, as DNA: TGTGCCAGCAGCGTAGAGGGGGCGTACACCGGGGAGCTGTTTTTT. Translating gives CASSVEGAYTGELFF.

The chain couples TRBV18 to TRBJ2-1; the match to TRBD2 covers 9 bases. The length of the CDR3 is 16 residues. Germline trimming cut 6 bases from V and 7 bases from J; bases unmatched to any gene: 13. Per germline, CDR1 KGHSH and CDR2 LQKENI. The CDR3 is CASSRPTGTSRNEQFF. The CDR3 DNA reads as TGTGCCAGCTCCCGACCTACCGGGACTAGCAGGAATGAGCAGTTCTTC.

The chain recombines TRBV5-1 with TRBJ2-7; 9 nucleotides match TRBD1. The CDR3 runs 17 residues. Germline trimming cut 2 bases from V and 6 bases from J; bases unmatched to any gene: 15. Looked up from germline, CDR1 is SGHRS and CDR2 is YFSETQ. CDR3 amino acids: CASSFLSPGQGEGEQYF. The CDR3 region has the DNA TGCGCCAGCAGCTTCCTCTCCCCGGGACAGGGAGAGGGCGAGCAGTACTTC.

The V call is TRBV11-2, the J call TRBJ2-1, with 12 positions matching TRBD2. Per the germline V gene, CDR1 is SGHAT and CDR2 is FQNNGV. Trimming removed 5 bases from V and 8 bases from J; junction bases left unmatched: 7. The CDR3 spans 15 residues. This CDR3 reads CASSITSGRSDEQFF. In nucleotides, the CDR3 is TGTGCCAGCAGCATTACTAGCGGGAGGTCGGATGAGCAGTTCTTC.

The chain couples TRBV6-4 to TRBJ2-7, with 9 bases lining up with TRBD2. The V gene's germline CDR1 is MRHNA and CDR2 SNTAGT. J was trimmed by 0 bases and V by 0 bases; bases with no gene match: 3. This CDR3 comprises 16 residues. This chain's CDR3 is CASSDSRLAASYEQYF. Written as DNA, the CDR3 is TGTGCCAGCAGTGACTCCCGACTAGCGGCCTCCTACGAGCAGTACTTC.

In this sample, this clone turned up once. The chain links TRBV7-6 to TRBJ2-1; 7 bases are a match to TRBD2. This CDR3 is built from 18 residues. Unmatched junction bases numbered 16, after V lost 2 bases and J lost 6 bases. CDR1 is SGHVS and CDR2 is FNYEAQ in the germline V gene. CDR3 nucleotides: TGTGCCAGCAGCTTATTGGGAGGGCCCCAGATATGGGGCAATGAGCAGTTCTTC. Translating it yields CASSLLGGPQIWGNEQFF.

The sample holds a few counts of this clone. This sequence joins TRBV6-4 and TRBJ2-1; 10 nucleotides line up with TRBD2. The V gene end was trimmed by 5 bases and the J gene end by 9 bases; junction bases not matched to a gene: 4. The CDR3 has 13 residues. Germline-derived CDR1 and CDR2 are MRHNA and SNTAGT. The CDR3 region is CASSTSGEGEQFF. CDR3 nucleotide sequence: TGTGCCAGCAGTACTAGCGGGGAAGGTGAGCAGTTCTTC.

This clone was detected only a few times. V usage is TRBV27 and J usage is TRBJ2-7; 10 bases are shared with TRBD1. Germline-derived CDR1 and CDR2 are MNHEY and SMNVEV (reference sequence). CDR3 length equals 14 residues. The ends lost 4 bases at V and 0 bases at J; junction bases unmatched: 0. The CDR3 protein is CASSWTGGSYEQYF. As DNA, the CDR3 is TGTGCCAGCAGTTGGACAGGGGGCTCCTACGAGCAGTACTTC.

The rearrangement uses TRBV18 and TRBJ2-2; 9 bases match TRBD1. V lost 4 bases, J lost 3 bases, and 6 bases stayed unmatched. The germline V gene encodes CDR1 KGHSH and CDR2 LQKENI. There are 16 residues in the CDR3. The CDR3 DNA reads TGTGCCAGCTCACACCGGGACAGGGTGGACACCGGGGAGCTGTTTTTT. It translates to CASSHRDRVDTGELFF.

The chain links TRBV18 to TRBJ2-7, with a tentative D call TRBD2 (5 bases). V was shortened by 3 bases and J by 2 bases, with 14 bases between the two germline ends. The CDR3 sequence is 15 residues long. Germline values: CDR1 KGHSH, CDR2 LQKENI. For the CDR3, the DNA is TGTGCCAGCTCACCCCTTATCGGGAACACCTACGAGCAGTACTTC. As protein: CASSPLIGNTYEQYF.